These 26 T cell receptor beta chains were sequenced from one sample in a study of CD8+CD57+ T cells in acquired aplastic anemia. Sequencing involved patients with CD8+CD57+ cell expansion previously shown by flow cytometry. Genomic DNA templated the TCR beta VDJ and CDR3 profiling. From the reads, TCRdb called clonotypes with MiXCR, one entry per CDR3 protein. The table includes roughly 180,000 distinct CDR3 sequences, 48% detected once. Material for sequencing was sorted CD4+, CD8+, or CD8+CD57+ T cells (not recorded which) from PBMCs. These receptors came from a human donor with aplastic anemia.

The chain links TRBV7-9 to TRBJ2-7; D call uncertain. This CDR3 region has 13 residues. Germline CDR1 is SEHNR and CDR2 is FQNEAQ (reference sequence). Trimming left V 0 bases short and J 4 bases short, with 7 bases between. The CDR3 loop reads CASSLAQQYEQYF. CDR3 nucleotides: TGTGCCAGCAGCTTAGCCCAACAGTACGAGCAGTACTTC.

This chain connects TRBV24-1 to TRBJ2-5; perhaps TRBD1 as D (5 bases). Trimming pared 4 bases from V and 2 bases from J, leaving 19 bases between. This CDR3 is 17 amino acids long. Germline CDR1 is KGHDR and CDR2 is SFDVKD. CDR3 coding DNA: TGTGCCACCAGTGAAGCCCTTGGGGCTACTAAGCAAGAGACCCAGTACTTC. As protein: CATSEALGATKQETQYF.

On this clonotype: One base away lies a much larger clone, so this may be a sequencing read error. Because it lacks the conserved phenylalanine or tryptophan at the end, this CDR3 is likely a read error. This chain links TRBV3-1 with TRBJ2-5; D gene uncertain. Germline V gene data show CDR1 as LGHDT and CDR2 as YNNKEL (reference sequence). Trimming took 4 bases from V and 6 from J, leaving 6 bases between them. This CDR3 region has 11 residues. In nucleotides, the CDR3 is TGTGCCAGCAGCCTAGCCCAGACCCAGTACTCC. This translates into CASSLAQTQYS.

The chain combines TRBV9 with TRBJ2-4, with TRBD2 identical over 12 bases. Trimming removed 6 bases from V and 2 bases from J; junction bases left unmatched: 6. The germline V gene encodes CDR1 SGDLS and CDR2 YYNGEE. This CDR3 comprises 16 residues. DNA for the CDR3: TGTGCCAGCAACCCTAGCGGGGGGGCAACCAAAAACATTCAGTACTTC. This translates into CASNPSGGATKNIQYF.

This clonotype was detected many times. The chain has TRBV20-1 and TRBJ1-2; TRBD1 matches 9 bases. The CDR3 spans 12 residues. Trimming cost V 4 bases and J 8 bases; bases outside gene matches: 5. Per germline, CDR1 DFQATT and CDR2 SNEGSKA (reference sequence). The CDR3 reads CSAIQGASGYTF. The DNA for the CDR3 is TGCAGTGCTATACAGGGGGCTAGCGGCTACACCTTC.

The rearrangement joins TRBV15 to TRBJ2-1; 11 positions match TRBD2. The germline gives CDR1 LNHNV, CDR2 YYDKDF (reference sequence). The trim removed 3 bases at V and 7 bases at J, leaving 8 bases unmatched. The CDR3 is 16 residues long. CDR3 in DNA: TGTGCCACCAGCAGTTTCATGACTAGCGGGATGAATGAGCAGTTCTTC. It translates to CATSSFMTSGMNEQFF.

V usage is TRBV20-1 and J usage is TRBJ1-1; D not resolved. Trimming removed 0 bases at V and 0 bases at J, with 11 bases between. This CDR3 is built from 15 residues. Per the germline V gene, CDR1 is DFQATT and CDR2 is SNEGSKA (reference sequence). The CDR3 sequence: CSARDKRQLNTEAFF. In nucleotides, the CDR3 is TGCAGTGCTAGAGATAAGCGGCAGCTGAACACTGAAGCTTTCTTT.

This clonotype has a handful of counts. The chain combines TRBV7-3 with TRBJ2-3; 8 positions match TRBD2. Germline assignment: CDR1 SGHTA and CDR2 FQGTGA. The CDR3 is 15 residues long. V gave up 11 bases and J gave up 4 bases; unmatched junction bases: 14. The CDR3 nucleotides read TGTGCCGGCCATAGCGGGAACCCCCTCTCAGATACGCAGTATTTT. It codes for CAGHSGNPLSDTQYF.

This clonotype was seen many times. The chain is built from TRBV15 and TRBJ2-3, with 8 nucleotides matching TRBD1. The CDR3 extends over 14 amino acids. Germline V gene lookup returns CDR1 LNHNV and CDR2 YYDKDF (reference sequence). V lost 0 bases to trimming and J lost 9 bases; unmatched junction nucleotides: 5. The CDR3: CATSRDTTGATQYF. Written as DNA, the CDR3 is TGTGCCACCAGCAGAGATACGACAGGGGCGACGCAGTATTTT. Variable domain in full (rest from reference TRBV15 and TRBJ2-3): DAMVIQNPRYQVTQFGKPVTLSCSQTLNHNVMYWYQQKSSQAPKLLFHYYDKDFNNEADTPDNFQSRRPNTSFCFLDIRSPGLGDTAMYLCATSRDTTGATQYFGPGTRLTVL.

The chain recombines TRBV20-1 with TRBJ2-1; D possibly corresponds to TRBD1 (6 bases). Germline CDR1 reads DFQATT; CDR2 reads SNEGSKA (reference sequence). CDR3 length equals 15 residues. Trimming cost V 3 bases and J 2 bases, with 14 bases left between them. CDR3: CSASELDSTYNEQFF. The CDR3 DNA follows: TGCAGTGCTAGTGAGTTGGACAGCACCTACAATGAGCAGTTCTTC.

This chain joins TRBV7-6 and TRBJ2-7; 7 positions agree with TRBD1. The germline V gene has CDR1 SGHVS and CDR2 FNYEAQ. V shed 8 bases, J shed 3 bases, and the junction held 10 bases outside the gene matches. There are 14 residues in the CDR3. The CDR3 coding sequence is TGTGCCAGCCCCATGGCCGGGACAGACTACGAGCAGTACTTC. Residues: CASPMAGTDYEQYF.

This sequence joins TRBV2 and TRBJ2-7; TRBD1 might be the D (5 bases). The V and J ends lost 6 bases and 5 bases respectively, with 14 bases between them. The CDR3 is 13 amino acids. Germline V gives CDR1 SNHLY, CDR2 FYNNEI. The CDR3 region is CASRSDNGNEQYF. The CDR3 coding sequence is TGTGCCAGCAGATCGGACAATGGGAACGAGCAGTACTTC.

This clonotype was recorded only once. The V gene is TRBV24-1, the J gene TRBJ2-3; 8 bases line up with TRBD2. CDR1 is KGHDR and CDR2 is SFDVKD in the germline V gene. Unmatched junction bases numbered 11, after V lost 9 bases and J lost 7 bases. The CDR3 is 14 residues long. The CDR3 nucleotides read TGTGCCACCGGATCGGGGGGGCCTGTGAATACGCAGTATTTT. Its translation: CATGSGGPVNTQYF.

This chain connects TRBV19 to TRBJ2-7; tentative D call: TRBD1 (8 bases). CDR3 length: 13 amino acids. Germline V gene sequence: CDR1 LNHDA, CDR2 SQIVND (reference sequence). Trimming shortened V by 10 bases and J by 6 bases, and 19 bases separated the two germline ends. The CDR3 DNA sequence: TGTGCCACTTCCCGGACAGGGAGGGTCGAGCAGTACTTC. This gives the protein CATSRTGRVEQYF.

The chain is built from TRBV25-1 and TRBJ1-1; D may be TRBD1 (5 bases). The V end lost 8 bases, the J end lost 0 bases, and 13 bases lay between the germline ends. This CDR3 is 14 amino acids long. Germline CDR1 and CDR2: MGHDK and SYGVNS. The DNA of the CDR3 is TGTGCCAGCGGAAGTGGGGCCCTGAACACTGAAGCTTTCTTT. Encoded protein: CASGSGALNTEAFF.

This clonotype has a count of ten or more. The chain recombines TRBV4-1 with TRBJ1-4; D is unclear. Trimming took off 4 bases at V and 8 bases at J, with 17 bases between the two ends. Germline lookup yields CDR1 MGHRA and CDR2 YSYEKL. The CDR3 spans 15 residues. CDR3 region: CASSLDGGSTEKLFF. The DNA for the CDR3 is TGCGCCAGCAGCCTGGACGGTGGGAGCACAGAAAAACTGTTTTTT.

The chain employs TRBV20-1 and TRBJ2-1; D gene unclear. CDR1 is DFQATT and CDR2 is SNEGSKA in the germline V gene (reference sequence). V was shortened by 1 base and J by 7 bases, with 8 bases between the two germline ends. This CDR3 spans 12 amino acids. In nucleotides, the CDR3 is TGCAGTGCTAGAGTTCAGGAAAATGAGCAGTTCTTC. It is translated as CSARVQENEQFF.

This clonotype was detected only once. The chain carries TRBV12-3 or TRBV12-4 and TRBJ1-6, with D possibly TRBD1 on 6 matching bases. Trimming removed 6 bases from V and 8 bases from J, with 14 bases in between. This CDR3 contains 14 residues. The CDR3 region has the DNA TGTGCCAGCAGGATAGGACAGCCCGATTCACCCCTCCACTTT. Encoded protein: CASRIGQPDSPLHF.

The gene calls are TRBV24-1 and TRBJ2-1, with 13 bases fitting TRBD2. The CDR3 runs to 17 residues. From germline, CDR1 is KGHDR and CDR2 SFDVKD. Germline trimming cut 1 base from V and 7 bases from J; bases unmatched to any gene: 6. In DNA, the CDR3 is TGTGCCACCAGTGATTTCCCTGGACTAGCGGGGGAGAATGAGCAGTTCTTC. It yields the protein CATSDFPGLAGENEQFF.

In DNA form, the CDR3 reads TGTGCCATCAGTGGGAAAGCCTGGACAGAAATTAACACTGAAGCTTTCTTT. Protein: CAISGKAWTEINTEAFF. The genes are TRBV10-3 and TRBJ1-1, with D possibly being TRBD1 (6 bases). CDR1 and CDR2 from the germline V gene are ENHRY and SYGVKD. The V gene lost 4 bases and the J gene lost 2 bases, with 20 bases spanning the gap. The CDR3 extends over 17 amino acids.

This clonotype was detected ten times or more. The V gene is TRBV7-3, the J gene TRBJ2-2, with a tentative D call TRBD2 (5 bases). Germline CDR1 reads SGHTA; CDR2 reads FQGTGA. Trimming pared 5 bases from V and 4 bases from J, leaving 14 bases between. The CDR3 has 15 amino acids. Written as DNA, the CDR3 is TGTGCCAGCAGCGTGGCGGCAGCGGTCACCGGGGAGCTGTTTTTT. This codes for CASSVAAAVTGELFF.

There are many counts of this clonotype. CDR3 bases: TGTGCCAGTAGTGGACGGGACAGGGGAGCTGGAAACACCATATATTTT. This sequence encodes CASSGRDRGAGNTIYF. This chain links TRBV19 with TRBJ1-3; TRBD1 matches 10 bases. Unmatched junction bases numbered 6, after V lost 5 bases and J lost 2 bases. Germline CDR1 and CDR2: LNHDA and SQIVND (reference sequence). The CDR3 is made up of 16 amino acids.

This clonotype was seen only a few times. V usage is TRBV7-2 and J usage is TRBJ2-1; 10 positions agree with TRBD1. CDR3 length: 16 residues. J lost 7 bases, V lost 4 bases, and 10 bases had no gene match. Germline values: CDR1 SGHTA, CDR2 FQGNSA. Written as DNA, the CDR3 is TGTGCCAGCAGCTCCAGGTCGGGACAGGGGTTGAATGAGCAGTTCTTC. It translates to CASSSRSGQGLNEQFF.

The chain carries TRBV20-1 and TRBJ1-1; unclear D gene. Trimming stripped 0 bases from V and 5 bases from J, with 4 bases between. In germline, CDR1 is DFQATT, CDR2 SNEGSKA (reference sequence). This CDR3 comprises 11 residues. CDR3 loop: CSARDSTEAFF. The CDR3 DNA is TGCAGTGCTAGAGATAGTACTGAAGCTTTCTTT.

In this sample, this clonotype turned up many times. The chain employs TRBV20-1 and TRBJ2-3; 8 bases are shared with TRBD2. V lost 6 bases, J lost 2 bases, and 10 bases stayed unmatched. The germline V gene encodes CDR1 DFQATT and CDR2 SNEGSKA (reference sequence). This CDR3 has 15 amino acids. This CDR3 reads CSASDAGGFTDTQYF. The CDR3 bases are TGCAGTGCCAGTGACGCGGGGGGTTTCACAGATACGCAGTATTTT.

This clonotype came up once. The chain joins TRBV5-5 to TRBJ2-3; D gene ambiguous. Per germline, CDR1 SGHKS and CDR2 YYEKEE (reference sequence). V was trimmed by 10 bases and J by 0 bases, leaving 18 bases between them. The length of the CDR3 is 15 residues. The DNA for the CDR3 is TGTGCCGCCAGCTTGGCCAGCACTAGCACAGATACGCAGTATTTT. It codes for CAASLASTSTDTQYF.